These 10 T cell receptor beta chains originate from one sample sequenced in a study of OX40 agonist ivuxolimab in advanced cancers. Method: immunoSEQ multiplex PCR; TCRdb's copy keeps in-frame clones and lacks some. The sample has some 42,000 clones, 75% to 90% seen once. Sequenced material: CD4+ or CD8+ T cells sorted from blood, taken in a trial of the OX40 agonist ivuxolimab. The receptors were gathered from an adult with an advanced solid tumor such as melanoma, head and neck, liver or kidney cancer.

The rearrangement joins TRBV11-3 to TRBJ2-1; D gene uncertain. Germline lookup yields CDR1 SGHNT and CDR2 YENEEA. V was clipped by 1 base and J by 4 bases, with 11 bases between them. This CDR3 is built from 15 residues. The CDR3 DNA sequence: TGTGCCAGCAGCTTAGCACGGAAGGTTTACAATGAGCAGTTCTTC. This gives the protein CASSLARKVYNEQFF.

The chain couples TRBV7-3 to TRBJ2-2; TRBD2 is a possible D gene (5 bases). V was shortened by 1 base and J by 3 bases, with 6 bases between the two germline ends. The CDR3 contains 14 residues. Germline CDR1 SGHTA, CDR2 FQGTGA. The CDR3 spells CASSLKRDTGELFF. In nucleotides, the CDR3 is TGTGCCAGCAGCTTAAAGAGGGACACCGGGGAGCTGTTTTTT.

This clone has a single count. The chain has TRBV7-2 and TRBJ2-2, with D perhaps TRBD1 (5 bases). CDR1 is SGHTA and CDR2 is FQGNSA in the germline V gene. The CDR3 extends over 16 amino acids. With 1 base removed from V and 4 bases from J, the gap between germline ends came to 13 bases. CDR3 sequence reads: CASSLVHGRVTGELFF. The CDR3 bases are TGTGCCAGCAGCTTAGTACACGGCAGGGTCACCGGGGAGCTGTTTTTT.

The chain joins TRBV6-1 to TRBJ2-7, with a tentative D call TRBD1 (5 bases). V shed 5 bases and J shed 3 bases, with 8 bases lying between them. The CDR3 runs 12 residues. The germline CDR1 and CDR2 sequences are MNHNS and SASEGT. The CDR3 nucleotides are TGTGCCAGCAGTTTACAGGTCTACGAGCAGTACTTC. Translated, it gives CASSLQVYEQYF.

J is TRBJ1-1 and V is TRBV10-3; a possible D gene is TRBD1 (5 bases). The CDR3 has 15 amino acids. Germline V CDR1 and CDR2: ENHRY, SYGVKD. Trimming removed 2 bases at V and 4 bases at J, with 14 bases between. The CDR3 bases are TGTGCCATCAGTGAGAGCGTCAGGGTGGGCACTGAAGCTTTCTTT. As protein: CAISESVRVGTEAFF.

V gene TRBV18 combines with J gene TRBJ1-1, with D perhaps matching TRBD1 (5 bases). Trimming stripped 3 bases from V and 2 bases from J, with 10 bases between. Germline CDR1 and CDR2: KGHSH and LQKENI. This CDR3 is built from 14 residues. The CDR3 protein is CASSPWDGNTEAFF. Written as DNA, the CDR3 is TGTGCCAGCTCACCGTGGGACGGAAACACTGAAGCTTTCTTT.

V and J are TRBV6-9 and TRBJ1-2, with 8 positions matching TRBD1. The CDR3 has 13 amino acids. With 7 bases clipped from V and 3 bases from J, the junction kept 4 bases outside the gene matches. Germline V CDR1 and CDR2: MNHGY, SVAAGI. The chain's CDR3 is CASKLDRDYGYTF. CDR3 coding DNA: TGTGCCAGCAAATTGGACAGGGACTATGGCTACACCTTC.

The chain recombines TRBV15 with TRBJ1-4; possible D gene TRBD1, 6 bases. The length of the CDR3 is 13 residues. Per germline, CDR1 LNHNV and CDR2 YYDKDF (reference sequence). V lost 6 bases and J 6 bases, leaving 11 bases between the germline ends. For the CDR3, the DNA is TGTGCCACCAGTGTACAGGGTGATGAAAAACTGTTTTTT. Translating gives CATSVQGDEKLFF.

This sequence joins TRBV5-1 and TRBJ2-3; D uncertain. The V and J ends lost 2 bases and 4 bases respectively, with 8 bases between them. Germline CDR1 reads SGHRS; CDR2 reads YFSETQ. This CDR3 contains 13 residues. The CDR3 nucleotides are TGCGCCAGCAGCTTAGGAGCGCCAGATACGCAGTATTTT. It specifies CASSLGAPDTQYF.

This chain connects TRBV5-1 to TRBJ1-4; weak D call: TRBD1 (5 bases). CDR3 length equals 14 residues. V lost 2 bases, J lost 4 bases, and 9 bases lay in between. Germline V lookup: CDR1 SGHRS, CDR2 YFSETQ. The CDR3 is CASSLAGNNEKLFF. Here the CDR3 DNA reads TGCGCCAGCAGCTTAGCAGGGAATAATGAAAAACTGTTTTTT.